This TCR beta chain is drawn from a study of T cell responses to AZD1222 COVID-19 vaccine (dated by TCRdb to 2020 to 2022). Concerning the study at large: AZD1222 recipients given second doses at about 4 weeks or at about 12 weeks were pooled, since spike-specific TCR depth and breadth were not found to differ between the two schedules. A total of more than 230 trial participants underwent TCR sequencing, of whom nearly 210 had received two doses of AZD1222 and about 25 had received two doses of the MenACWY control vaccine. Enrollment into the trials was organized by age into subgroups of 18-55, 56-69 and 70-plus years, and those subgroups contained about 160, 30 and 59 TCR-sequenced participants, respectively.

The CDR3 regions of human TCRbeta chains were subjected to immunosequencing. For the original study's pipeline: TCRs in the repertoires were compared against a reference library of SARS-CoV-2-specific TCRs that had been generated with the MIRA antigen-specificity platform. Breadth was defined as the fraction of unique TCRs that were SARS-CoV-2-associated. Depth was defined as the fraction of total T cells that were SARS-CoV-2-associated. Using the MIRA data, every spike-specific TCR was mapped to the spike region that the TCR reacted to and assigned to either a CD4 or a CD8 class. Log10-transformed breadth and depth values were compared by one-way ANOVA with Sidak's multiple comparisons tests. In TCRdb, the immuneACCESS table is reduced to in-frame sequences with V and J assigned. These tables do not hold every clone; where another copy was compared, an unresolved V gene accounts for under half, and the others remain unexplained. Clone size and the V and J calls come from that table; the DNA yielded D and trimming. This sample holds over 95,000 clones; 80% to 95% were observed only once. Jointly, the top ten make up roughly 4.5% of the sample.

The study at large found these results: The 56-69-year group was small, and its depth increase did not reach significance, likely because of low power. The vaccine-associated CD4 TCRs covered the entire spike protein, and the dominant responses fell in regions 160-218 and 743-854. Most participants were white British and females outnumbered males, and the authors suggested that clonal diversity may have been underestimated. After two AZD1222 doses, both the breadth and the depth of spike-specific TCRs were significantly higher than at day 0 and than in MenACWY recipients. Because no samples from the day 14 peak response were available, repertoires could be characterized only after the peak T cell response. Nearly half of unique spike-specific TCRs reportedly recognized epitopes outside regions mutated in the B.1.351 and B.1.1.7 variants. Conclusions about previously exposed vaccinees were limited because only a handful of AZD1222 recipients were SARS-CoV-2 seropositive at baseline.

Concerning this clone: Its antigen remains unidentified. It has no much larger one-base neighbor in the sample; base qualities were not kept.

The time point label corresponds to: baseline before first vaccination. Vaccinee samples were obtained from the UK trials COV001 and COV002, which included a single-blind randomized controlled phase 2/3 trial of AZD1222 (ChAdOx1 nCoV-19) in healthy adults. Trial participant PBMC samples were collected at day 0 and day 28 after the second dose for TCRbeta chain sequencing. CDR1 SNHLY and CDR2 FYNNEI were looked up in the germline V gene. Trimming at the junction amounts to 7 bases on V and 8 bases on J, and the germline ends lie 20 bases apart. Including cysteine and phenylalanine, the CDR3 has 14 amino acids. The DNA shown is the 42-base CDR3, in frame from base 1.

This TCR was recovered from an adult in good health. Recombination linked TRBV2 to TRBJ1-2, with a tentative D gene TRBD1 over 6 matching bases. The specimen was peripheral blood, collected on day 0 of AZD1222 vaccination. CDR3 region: CASTVLTGSGGYTF. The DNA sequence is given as TGTGCCAGCACCGTCCTGACAGGATCAGGAGGCTACACCTTC.